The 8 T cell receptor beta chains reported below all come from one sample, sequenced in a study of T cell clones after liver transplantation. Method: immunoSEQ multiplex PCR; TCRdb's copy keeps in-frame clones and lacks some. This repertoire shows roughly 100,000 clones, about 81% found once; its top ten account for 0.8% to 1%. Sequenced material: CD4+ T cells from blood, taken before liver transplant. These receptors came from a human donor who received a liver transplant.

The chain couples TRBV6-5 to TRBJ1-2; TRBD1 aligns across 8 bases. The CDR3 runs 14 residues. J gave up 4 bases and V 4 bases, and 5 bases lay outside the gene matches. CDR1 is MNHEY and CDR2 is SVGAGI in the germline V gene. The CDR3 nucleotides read TGTGCCAGCAGTTTAGGACAGGGCCCCTATGGCTACACCTTC. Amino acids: CASSLGQGPYGYTF.

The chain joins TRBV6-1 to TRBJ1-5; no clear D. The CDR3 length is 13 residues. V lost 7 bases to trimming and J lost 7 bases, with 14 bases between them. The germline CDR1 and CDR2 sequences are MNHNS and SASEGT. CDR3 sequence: CASKREVAQPQHF. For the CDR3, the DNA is TGTGCCAGCAAACGAGAGGTTGCGCAGCCCCAGCATTTT.

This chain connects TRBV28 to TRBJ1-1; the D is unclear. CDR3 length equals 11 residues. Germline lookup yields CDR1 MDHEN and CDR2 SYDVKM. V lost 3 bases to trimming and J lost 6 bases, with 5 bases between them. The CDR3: CASSLTPEAFF. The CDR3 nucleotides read TGTGCCAGCAGTTTGACCCCTGAAGCTTTCTTT.

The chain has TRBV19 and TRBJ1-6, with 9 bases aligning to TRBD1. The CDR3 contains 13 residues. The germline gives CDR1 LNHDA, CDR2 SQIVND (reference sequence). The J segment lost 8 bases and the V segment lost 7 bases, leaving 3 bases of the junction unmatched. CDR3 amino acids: CASNRDRDSPLHF. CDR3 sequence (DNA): TGTGCCAGTAACCGGGACAGGGATTCACCCCTCCACTTT.

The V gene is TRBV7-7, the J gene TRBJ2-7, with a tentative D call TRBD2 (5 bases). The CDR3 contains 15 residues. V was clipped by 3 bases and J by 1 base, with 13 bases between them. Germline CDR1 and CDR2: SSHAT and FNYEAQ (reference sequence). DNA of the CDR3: TGTGCCAGCAGCTTTGGTCCCAGCGGTTCCTACGAGCAGTACTTC. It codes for CASSFGPSGSYEQYF.

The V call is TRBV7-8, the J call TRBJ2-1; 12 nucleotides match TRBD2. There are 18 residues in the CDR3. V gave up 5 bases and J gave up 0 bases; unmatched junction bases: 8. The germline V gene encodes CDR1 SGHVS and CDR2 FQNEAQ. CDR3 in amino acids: CASSPTSGSSRSYNEQFF. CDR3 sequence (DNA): TGTGCCAGCAGCCCGACTAGCGGGAGTTCCCGCTCCTACAATGAGCAGTTCTTC.

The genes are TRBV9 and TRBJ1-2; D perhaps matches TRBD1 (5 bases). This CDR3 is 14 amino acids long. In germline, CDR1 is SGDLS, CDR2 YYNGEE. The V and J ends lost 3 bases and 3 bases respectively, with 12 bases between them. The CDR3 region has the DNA TGTGCCAGCAGCGGACGTCGGGGCGACTATGGCTACACCTTC. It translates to CASSGRRGDYGYTF. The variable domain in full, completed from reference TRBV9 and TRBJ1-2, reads DSGVTQTPKHLITATGQRVTLRCSPRSGDLSVYWYQQSLDQGLQFLIQYYNGEERAKGNILERFSAQQFPDLHSELNLSSLELGDSALYFCASSGRRGDYGYTFGSGTRLTVV.

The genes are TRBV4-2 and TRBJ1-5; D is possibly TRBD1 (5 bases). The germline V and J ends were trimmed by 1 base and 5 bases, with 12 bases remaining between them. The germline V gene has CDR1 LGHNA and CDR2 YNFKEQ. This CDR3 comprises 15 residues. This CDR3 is CASSQVPGGDQPQHF. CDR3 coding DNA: TGTGCCAGCAGCCAAGTTCCCGGGGGGGATCAGCCCCAGCATTTT.